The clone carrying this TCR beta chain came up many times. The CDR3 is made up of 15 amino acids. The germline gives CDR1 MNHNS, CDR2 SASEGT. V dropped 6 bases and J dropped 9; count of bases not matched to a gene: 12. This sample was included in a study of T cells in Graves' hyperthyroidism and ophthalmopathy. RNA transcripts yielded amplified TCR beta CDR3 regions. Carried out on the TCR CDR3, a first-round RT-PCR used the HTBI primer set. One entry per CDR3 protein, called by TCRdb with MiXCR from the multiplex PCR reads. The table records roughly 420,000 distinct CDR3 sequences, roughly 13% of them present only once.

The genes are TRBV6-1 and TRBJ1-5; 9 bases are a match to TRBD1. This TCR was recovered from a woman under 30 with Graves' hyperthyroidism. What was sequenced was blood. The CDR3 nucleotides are TGTGCCAGCAGAGCCGACAGGGGGAGGTTTGTGCCCCAGCATTTT. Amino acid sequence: CASRADRGRFVPQHF.